This is a list of T cell receptor beta chains from one sample in a study of T cell repertoires in cytomegalovirus infection. MiXCR, run by TCRdb on the reads, gives a single entry per CDR3 protein. The profile shows fewer than 700,000 distinct CDR3 sequences, 20% to 30% of them singletons. Source material: CD8+ T cells from PBMCs. The receptors originated from a human donor in good health (CMV status not recorded). Some clones in this sample may be carry-over from other donors' samples. Each CDR3 is given with its conserved first and last residue.

>TRBJ1-1|TRBV27
CASSLSKGGMNTEAFF
>TRBJ2-1|TRBV7-6
CASSLGQGGYNEQFF
>TRBJ2-7|TRBV15
CAAGSGEQYF
>TRBJ1-5|TRBV2
CASSGGVLGNQPQHF
>TRBJ1-3|TRBV7-2
CASSRLYSGNTIYF
>TRBJ2-1|TRBV11-3
CASSSRAGPYNEQFF
>TRBJ1-1|TRBV7-6
CASSLSGREHMNTEAFF
>TRBJ2-5|TRBV29-1
CSVEEGTGGWVETQYF
>TRBJ1-1|TRBV20-1
CSAPTAYTEAFF
>TRBJ2-3|TRBV6-2/TRBV6-3
CASSYDPGGATDTQYF
>TRBJ1-5|TRBV5-5
CASSPEGGMGNQPQHF
>TRBJ2-7|TRBV27
CTSRTGWASYEQYF
>TRBJ1-4|TRBV12-3/TRBV12-4
CASSSAGNEKLFF
>TRBJ1-5|TRBV20-1
CSAPGGTASNQPQHF
>TRBJ2-7|TRBV7-9
CASSFPGFTYEQYF
>TRBJ2-1|TRBV7-8
CASSLVAGGSSYNEQFF
>TRBJ1-4|TRBV7-9
CASSSLGFNEKLFF
>TRBJ2-1|TRBV2
CASISGRNEQFF
>TRBJ2-1|TRBV7-9
CATRIGRPNEQFF
>TRBJ2-1|TRBV29-1
CSVEDPTGGLYNEQFF
>TRBJ1-5|TRBV6-2/TRBV6-3
CASTSPGRRNQPQHF
>TRBJ1-1|TRBV29-1
CSVVAGGWVTEAFF